The rows below give T cell receptor beta chains drawn from one sample of a study of blood T cell repertoires in COVID-19. Sequencing used immunoSEQ multiplex PCR; TCRdb keeps in-frame clones, though not all of them. The sample consists of 200,000 to 300,000 clones, about 90% of them appearing once. The sample consisted of peripheral blood. These receptors were obtained from a woman in her thirties or forties with acute or convalescent COVID-19. Both conserved end residues are part of each CDR3. Fields, in order: J gene, D gene, clone size, V gene, CDR3 protein, CDR3 DNA. A D gene is named only where the DNA matches it firmly. Size values are once, few and many counts, or a class for expanded clones, and some rows have none.

j_gene: TRBJ2-3
d_gene: TRBD2
abundance: -
v_gene: TRBV2
CDR3aa: CASSAPYLAGGLTDTQYF
CDR3nt: TGTGCCAGCAGTGCCCCCTATCTTGCGGGGGGCCTCACAGATACGCAGTATTTT

j_gene: TRBJ1-1
d_gene: -
abundance: -
v_gene: TRBV9
CDR3aa: CASSVNFYTEAFF
CDR3nt: TGTGCCAGCAGCGTCAACTTCTACACTGAAGCTTTCTTT

j_gene: TRBJ1-6
d_gene: -
abundance: -
v_gene: TRBV9
CDR3aa: CASSGSRVSYNSPLHF
CDR3nt: TGTGCCAGCAGCGGAAGCAGGGTTTCCTATAATTCACCCCTCCACTTT

j_gene: TRBJ1-2
d_gene: -
abundance: -
v_gene: TRBV5-5
CDR3aa: CASSLTGFSSYGYTF
CDR3nt: TGTGCCAGCAGCTTAACCGGGTTTTCCTCCTATGGCTACACCTTC

j_gene: TRBJ2-6
d_gene: -
abundance: -
v_gene: TRBV5-1
CDR3aa: CASSSRGISGANVLTF
CDR3nt: TGCGCCAGCAGCTCGAGGGGGATCTCTGGGGCCAACGTCCTGACTTTC

j_gene: TRBJ2-6
d_gene: -
abundance: -
v_gene: TRBV3-1/TRBV3-2
CDR3aa: CASSQGQGWVTGANVLTF
CDR3nt: TGTGCCAGCAGCCAAGGGCAGGGGTGGGTGACTGGGGCCAACGTCCTGACTTTC

j_gene: TRBJ2-2
d_gene: TRBD2
abundance: -
v_gene: TRBV7-2
CDR3aa: CATPIAGGNTGELFF
CDR3nt: TGTGCCACCCCGATAGCGGGGGGGAACACCGGGGAGCTGTTTTTT

j_gene: TRBJ1-6
d_gene: TRBD1
abundance: -
v_gene: TRBV4-1
CDR3aa: CASSQDAGGYNSPLHF
CDR3nt: TGCGCCAGCAGCCAAGATGCAGGGGGGTATAATTCACCCCTCCACTTT

j_gene: TRBJ1-1
d_gene: -
abundance: -
v_gene: TRBV9
CDR3aa: CASSVDWGGTEAFF
CDR3nt: TGTGCCAGCAGCGTAGATTGGGGAGGGACTGAAGCTTTCTTT

j_gene: TRBJ1-1
d_gene: -
abundance: -
v_gene: TRBV19
CDR3aa: CASIGMNTEAFF
CDR3nt: TGTGCCAGTATTGGCATGAACACTGAAGCTTTCTTT

j_gene: TRBJ1-6
d_gene: TRBD1
abundance: -
v_gene: TRBV2
CDR3aa: CASSLKATTGSFSYNSPLHF
CDR3nt: TGTGCCAGCAGTCTTAAAGCTACGACAGGGAGTTTCTCCTATAATTCACCCCTCCACTTT

j_gene: TRBJ1-3
d_gene: -
abundance: -
v_gene: TRBV2
CDR3aa: CASSDRGQVSGNTIYF
CDR3nt: TGTGCCAGCAGTGATCGAGGGCAGGTCTCTGGAAACACCATATATTTT

j_gene: TRBJ2-1
d_gene: -
abundance: -
v_gene: TRBV9
CDR3aa: CASSVGSRYNEQFF
CDR3nt: TGTGCCAGCAGCGTAGGGTCCAGATACAATGAGCAGTTCTTC

j_gene: TRBJ1-2
d_gene: -
abundance: -
v_gene: TRBV14
CDR3aa: CASSPRVSGTF
CDR3nt: TGTGCCAGCAGCCCACGGGTTTCTGGCACCTTC

j_gene: TRBJ2-5
d_gene: TRBD1
abundance: -
v_gene: TRBV27
CDR3aa: CAFTKGAGQVKIQETQYF
CDR3nt: TGTGCCTTCACTAAGGGTGCAGGACAGGTGAAGATCCAAGAGACCCAGTACTTC

j_gene: TRBJ1-5
d_gene: -
abundance: -
v_gene: TRBV3-1/TRBV3-2
CDR3aa: CASSPGQRHQPQHF
CDR3nt: TGTGCCAGCAGCCCCGGACAGAGGCATCAGCCCCAGCATTTT

j_gene: TRBJ1-2
d_gene: TRBD1
abundance: once
v_gene: TRBV5-4
CDR3aa: CASSQRTGGYTF
CDR3nt: TGTGCCAGCAGCCAGAGGACAGGTGGCTACACCTTC

j_gene: TRBJ1-1
d_gene: -
abundance: -
v_gene: TRBV6-5
CDR3aa: CASSSRGASPPEAFF
CDR3nt: TGTGCCAGCAGCAGTCGGGGGGCCTCCCCCCCTGAAGCTTTCTTT

j_gene: TRBJ2-3
d_gene: -
abundance: -
v_gene: TRBV27
CDR3aa: CASSLGALGGVITDTQYF
CDR3nt: TGTGCCAGCAGTTTAGGGGCATTAGGCGGGGTGATCACAGATACGCAGTATTTT

j_gene: TRBJ1-2
d_gene: TRBD1
abundance: -
v_gene: TRBV7-9
CDR3aa: CASSHPLQGKLNYGYTF
CDR3nt: TGTGCCAGCAGCCACCCGTTACAGGGGAAACTTAACTATGGCTACACCTTC

j_gene: TRBJ1-3
d_gene: -
abundance: -
v_gene: TRBV19
CDR3aa: CASNWGGAGNTIYF
CDR3nt: TGTGCCAGTAACTGGGGGGGAGCTGGAAACACCATATATTTT

j_gene: TRBJ1-6
d_gene: TRBD1
abundance: -
v_gene: TRBV13
CDR3aa: CASSPDRANNSPLHF
CDR3nt: TGTGCCAGCAGCCCAGACAGGGCAAATAATTCACCCCTCCACTTT